This T cell receptor beta chain originates from a study of patients and donors after allogeneic stem cell transplantation. TCRdb used MiXCR to reprocess the RT-PCR reads, holding one entry per CDR3 protein. The repertoire holds under 95,000 distinct CDR3 sequences, with roughly 5.2% as singletons. This receptor was taken from a human donor who was either an allogeneic HSCT recipient or a stem cell or donor lymphocyte infusion donor (not recorded which). It is not recorded whose cells these are; they may come from a transplant donor. Sequencing used blood, either unsorted or a sorted T cell fraction (not recorded which).

CDR3 region: CASSFRQRDSYNSPLHF. CDR3 in DNA: TGTGCCAGCAGTTTTCGACAAAGGGACTCCTATAATTCACCCCTCCACTTT. The rearrangement links TRBV28 to TRBJ1-6; D not certain. Germline CDR1 MDHEN, CDR2 SYDVKM. The CDR3 loop spans 17 amino acids. Trimming pared 3 bases from V and 0 bases from J, leaving 12 bases between.